These T cell receptor beta chains were read from a single sample in a study of cytomegalovirus exposure and HLA in healthy donors. This table comes from immunoSEQ multiplex PCR, and its TCRdb copy is limited to in-frame clones, with some not included. The data hold approximately 70,000 clones, with just over 75% observed a single time. The sequenced sample was PBMCs. The origin of the receptors is a man in his fifties in good health and CMV-seronegative. Both conserved end residues are trimmed from each CDR3. The size field is filled for only some rows; it gives once, few, many or a size class.

>TRBJ2-7|TRBV16|few
ASSPDRTTYEQY
>TRBJ1-1|TRBV10-3|NA
AISLTGLNTEAF
>TRBJ1-2|TRBV7-9|NA
ASSLERTGVGYT
>TRBJ1-4|TRBV27|medium-sized
ASGESGGLNEKLF
>TRBJ1-2|TRBV7-2|NA
ASSLDSGAYGYT
>TRBJ2-7|TRBV7-9|NA
ASSKSTGYEQY
>TRBJ2-1|TRBV19|NA
ASSILPGLSNEQF
>TRBJ1-5|TRBV18|NA
ASSEGAGNQPQH
>TRBJ1-1|TRBV4-1|NA
ASSITGGQLNTEAF
>TRBJ2-2|TRBV5-4|NA
ASSLGAGANTGELF
>TRBJ2-3|TRBV15|NA
ATSTTGGGTDTQY
>TRBJ1-2|TRBV6-5|NA
ASSPRYEGIYGYT
>TRBJ1-1|TRBV7-3|NA
ASSFDRGEAF
>TRBJ2-3|TRBV10-3|NA
AIRLGGADTQY
>TRBJ1-5|TRBV18|few
ASSPPAGVGPQH
>TRBJ1-1|TRBV6-5|NA
ASRPSLGGAKGAF
>TRBJ1-5|TRBV28|NA
ASSKYTRLSNQPQH
>TRBJ2-7|TRBV28|once
ASSLTSGGRSEQY
>TRBJ1-4|TRBV14|NA
ASSQRTGIKGELF
>TRBJ2-6|TRBV29-1|NA
SVHKTGANVLT
>TRBJ1-1|TRBV18|NA
ASSPGQKAF
>TRBJ2-1|TRBV30|NA
AFQLAGVGEQF
>TRBJ2-1|TRBV14|few
AGTGEDEQF
>TRBJ2-7|TRBV5-1|few
ASTLGGPSGEQY
>TRBJ1-1|TRBV30|NA
AWNSGLTGNEAF
>TRBJ1-1|TRBV30|NA
AWSPGAVNTEAF
>TRBJ2-4|TRBV16|NA
ASSQFSSGIQIAKNIQY
>TRBJ1-2|TRBV5-4|NA
ASSLASVTNYGYT
>TRBJ1-2|TRBV6-5|NA
ASSYGQGKGSYT
>TRBJ1-1|TRBV15|NA
ATSRGTGLMNTEAF
>TRBJ1-4|TRBV19|NA
ASSTGGSGEKLF
>TRBJ1-2|TRBV28|NA
ASSSNGGLVGGYT
>TRBJ2-5|TRBV19|NA
AVPRLAGEVETQY
>TRBJ2-3|TRBV7-9|NA
ASSLRGGVDTQY
>TRBJ2-2|TRBV29-1|NA
SVRTESNTGELF
>TRBJ2-5|TRBV5-4|NA
ASSSTVEQY
>TRBJ2-2|TRBV5-1|NA
ASSVKTGLRTGELF
>TRBJ1-1|TRBV30|few
AWSAQTMNTEAF
>TRBJ2-1|TRBV9|NA
ASSTQGSYNEQF
>TRBJ1-1|TRBV29-1|NA
SAVPDSEAF